Below are 32 T cell receptor beta chains sequenced from a single sample in a study of human T cells and chemical hapten exposure. TCRdb ran MiXCR on the RACE reads and lists one entry per CDR3 protein. Among around 75,000 distinct CDR3 sequences listed, approximately 10% were seen once. The time point here: patch test 1, 2 weeks after DPC sensitization. Treatment reported: therapeutic diphenylcyclopropenone sensitization with weekly scalp DPC. Specimen: whole blood, collected in connection with sensitization to the hapten diphenylcyclopropenone (DPC). The receptors stem from a woman aged 55-70 years with alopecia areata. Some clones in this sample may be carry-over from other donors' samples.

This clonotype was counted at least ten times. V usage is TRBV5-1 and J usage is TRBJ1-6, with TRBD1 as a possible D gene (5 bases). The V and J ends lost 0 bases and 10 bases respectively, with 11 bases between them. CDR1 is SGHRS, CDR2 YFSETQ, per germline. This CDR3 is 14 amino acids long. The CDR3 DNA is TGCGCCAGCAGCTTGGCCGGAAGGGGCTCACCCCTCCACTTT. It translates to CASSLAGRGSPLHF.

This clonotype was recorded a few times. The chain joins TRBV6-5 to TRBJ2-7, with D perhaps TRBD2 (6 bases). This CDR3 has 13 residues. The V end was cut by 3 bases, the J end by 3 bases, with 9 bases between. Germline CDR1 reads MNHEY; CDR2 reads SVGAGI. CDR3 in DNA: TGTGCCAGCAGTTATAGGACTAACTACGAGCAGTACTTC. Its translation is CASSYRTNYEQYF.

This clonotype was seen a few times. The rearrangement links TRBV11-2 to TRBJ2-7; the D is unclear. The CDR3 sequence is 15 residues long. The V gene lost 2 bases and the J gene lost 0 bases, with 11 bases spanning the gap. CDR1 is SGHAT and CDR2 is FQNNGV in the germline V gene. CDR3 sequence (DNA): TGTGCCAGCAGCTTACCCGGCACGACCTCCTACGAGCAGTACTTC. Translating it yields CASSLPGTTSYEQYF.

Ten or more counts support this clonotype. The rearrangement joins TRBV4-1 to TRBJ2-1; 8 nucleotides line up with TRBD1. Germline V gene lookup returns CDR1 MGHRA and CDR2 YSYEKL. V gave up 0 bases and J gave up 8 bases; unmatched junction bases: 9. CDR3 length equals 16 residues. The CDR3 nucleotides read TGCGCCAGCAGCCAAGACGGACAGGGAGGTGGCGATGAGCAGTTCTTC. As protein: CASSQDGQGGGDEQFF.

This clonotype was seen many times. This chain joins TRBV4-1 and TRBJ2-3; no clear D gene. Germline V gene sequence: CDR1 MGHRA, CDR2 YSYEKL. The CDR3 contains 14 residues. V shed 7 bases and J shed 2 bases, with 13 bases lying between them. As DNA, the CDR3 is TGCGCCAGCAAGGTTGCCATACCCACAGATACGCAGTATTTT. This encodes CASKVAIPTDTQYF.

The chain has TRBV7-8 and TRBJ1-1; D is unresolved. Germline V CDR1 and CDR2: SGHVS, FQNEAQ. V lost 1 base, J lost 1 base, and 7 bases lay in between. The CDR3 totals 14 residues. CDR3 in amino acids: CASSLGLTNTEAFF. The CDR3 coding sequence is TGTGCCAGCAGCTTAGGACTTACGAACACTGAAGCTTTCTTT.

With regard to this clonotype: A read error may produce the germline difference seen at one junction end. The rearrangement joins TRBV19 to TRBJ1-2; the match to TRBD1 covers 10 bases. The CDR3 runs 13 residues. Looked up from germline, CDR1 is LNHDA and CDR2 is SQIVND (reference sequence). CDR3 protein: CTSTTGQGPGYTF. The CDR3 coding sequence is TGTACCAGCACGACGGGACAGGGGCCTGGCTACACCTTC.

This clonotype was detected many times. The rearrangement joins TRBV7-9 to TRBJ1-2; no clear D. V lost 5 bases and J 3 bases, leaving 16 bases between the germline ends. This CDR3 contains 15 residues. Germline CDR1 and CDR2: SEHNR and FQNEAQ (reference sequence). CDR3 coding DNA: TGTGCCAGCAGCATCCCGCACCAAATTGACTATGGCTACACCTTC. Residues: CASSIPHQIDYGYTF. Filled out from reference TRBV7-9 and TRBJ1-2, the complete variable domain reads DTGVSQNPRHKITKRGQNVTFRCDPISEHNRLYWYRQTLGQGPEFLTYFQNEAQLEKSRLLSDRFSAERPKGSFSTLEIQRTEQGDSAMYLCASSIPHQIDYGYTFGSGTRLTVV.

This clonotype occurred many times. This chain joins TRBV7-2 and TRBJ2-5, with D unclear. The CDR3 has 13 amino acids. V was cut by 2 bases and J by 7 bases, with 11 bases left in between. Germline CDR1 and CDR2: SGHTA and FQGNSA. CDR3 residues: CASSLNPGPTQYF. DNA of the CDR3: TGTGCCAGCAGCTTAAATCCGGGCCCGACCCAGTACTTC.

The chain is built from TRBV18 and TRBJ1-2; TRBD1 is a possible D gene (6 bases). The CDR3 has 16 amino acids. Germline V gene lookup returns CDR1 KGHSH and CDR2 LQKENI. V lost 0 bases, J lost 2 bases, and 13 bases lay in between. The CDR3 coding sequence is TGTGCCAGCTCACCACCTTTCCTGGACAGAAACTATGGCTACACCTTC. This translates into CASSPPFLDRNYGYTF.

This clonotype was seen ten or more times. The J gene is TRBJ2-6, the V gene TRBV27; D is undetermined. V dropped 2 bases and J dropped 4 bases, with 3 bases sitting between them. Germline V CDR1 and CDR2: MNHEY, SMNVEV (reference sequence). CDR3 length equals 13 residues. The CDR3 spells CASSLLGANVLTF. The CDR3 nucleotides are TGTGCCAGCAGTTTACTAGGGGCCAACGTCCTGACTTTC.

The rearrangement joins TRBV4-1 to TRBJ2-1; D remains unclear. The CDR3 loop spans 12 amino acids. Looked up from germline, CDR1 is MGHRA and CDR2 is YSYEKL. The V end was cut by 0 bases, the J end by 13 bases, with 10 bases between. This CDR3 is CASSQDFAEQFF. As DNA, the CDR3 is TGCGCCAGCAGCCAAGACTTCGCGGAACAGTTCTTC.

The chain employs TRBV5-1 and TRBJ2-7; possibly TRBD2 for D (5 bases). CDR1 and CDR2 (germline): SGHRS, YFSETQ. Trimming pared 3 bases from V and 6 bases from J, leaving 10 bases between. This CDR3 is built from 12 residues. CDR3 DNA: TGCGCCAGCAGCTGGAACGGGGTCGAGCAGTACTTC. It yields the protein CASSWNGVEQYF.

This clonotype was found many times. This rearrangement joins TRBV24-1 to TRBJ2-2; the match to TRBD2 covers 7 bases. The CDR3 extends over 15 amino acids. Germline V lookup: CDR1 KGHDR, CDR2 SFDVKD. V was clipped by 3 bases and J by 2 bases; unmatched bases: 2. The CDR3 loop is CATSDGGSNTGELFF. CDR3 bases: TGTGCCACCAGTGATGGCGGGAGTAACACCGGGGAGCTGTTTTTT.

Here the CDR3 DNA reads TGTGCCAGCAGCCAATCCCCGGGGGTGCACGAGCAGTACTTC. Translation gives CASSQSPGVHEQYF. The chain uses TRBV3-1 and TRBJ2-7; tentatively, D is TRBD2 (6 bases). Germline V lookup: CDR1 LGHDT, CDR2 YNNKEL (reference sequence). The CDR3 spans 14 residues. The V end was cut by 2 bases, the J end by 5 bases, with 13 bases between.

There are many counts of this clonotype. This chain uses TRBV18 with TRBJ1-3; unclear D gene. Germline V gene data show CDR1 as KGHSH and CDR2 as LQKENI. The CDR3 runs to 16 residues. V was shortened by 1 base and J by 2 bases, with 12 bases between the two germline ends. CDR3 in amino acids: CASSPLNRPTGNTIYF. Written as DNA, the CDR3 is TGTGCCAGCTCACCACTAAACCGGCCAACTGGAAACACCATATATTTT. The full variable domain, rest sourced from reference TRBV18 and TRBJ1-3, is NAGVMQNPRHLVRRRGQEARLRCSPMKGHSHVYWYRQLPEEGLKFMVYLQKENIIDESGMPKERFSAEFPKEGPSILRIQQVVRGDSAAYFCASSPLNRPTGNTIYFGEGSWLTVV.

In its sample, this clonotype was seen a few times. The J gene is TRBJ2-3, the V gene TRBV5-1; possibly TRBD1 or TRBD2 for D (5 bases each). V dropped 7 bases and J dropped 1 base, with 16 bases sitting between them. The CDR3 consists of 15 residues. Germline V gives CDR1 SGHRS, CDR2 YFSETQ. The CDR3 DNA reads as TGCGCCAGCTTTAGGGGTAATAGCGGCACAGATACGCAGTATTTT. Translated, it gives CASFRGNSGTDTQYF.

This clonotype was recorded a few times. This rearrangement joins TRBV29-1 to TRBJ1-2; TRBD1 matches 8 bases. The ends lost 1 base at V and 7 bases at J; junction bases unmatched: 11. The CDR3 loop spans 15 amino acids. Per the germline V gene, CDR1 is SQVTM and CDR2 is ANQGSEA. CDR3 coding DNA: TGCAGCGTTGAAGGGACAGGGAAACGTCTTGGTGGCTACACCTTC. Amino acid sequence: CSVEGTGKRLGGYTF.

V gene TRBV4-1 combines with J gene TRBJ1-1; D gene uncertain. The germline V and J ends were trimmed by 0 bases and 7 bases, with 9 bases remaining between them. CDR1 is MGHRA, CDR2 YSYEKL, per germline. The CDR3 runs 13 residues. CDR3 coding DNA: TGCGCCAGCAGCCAAGAACCACGGGTTGAAGCTTTCTTT. Translation gives CASSQEPRVEAFF.

At least ten counts were recorded for this clonotype. The CDR3, as DNA: TGTGCCAGCAGCCGGACAGGAGACAGGGCGGGCTACGAGCAGTACTTC. Translating it yields CASSRTGDRAGYEQYF. The chain combines TRBV7-9 with TRBJ2-7; 7 bases map to TRBD1. Germline CDR1 is SEHNR and CDR2 is FQNEAQ (reference sequence). This CDR3 has 16 amino acids. The V segment lost 5 bases and the J segment 3 bases; nucleotides outside the gene matches: 13.

Concerning this clonotype: The junction differs from germline at one of its ends, possibly a read error. This chain connects TRBV6-2 or TRBV6-3 to TRBJ2-7, with TRBD1 identical over 8 bases. Germline V gene data show CDR1 as MNHEY and CDR2 as SVGEGT. The CDR3 covers 17 residues. CDR3 protein: CANSYVPPDRGNYEQYF. The CDR3 DNA follows: TGTGCCAACAGTTACGTACCACCCGACAGGGGTAACTACGAGCAGTACTTC.

A few counts support this clonotype. This chain uses TRBV10-3 with TRBJ1-1; 9 bases map to TRBD1. The CDR3 has 14 amino acids. The V gene end was trimmed by 4 bases and the J gene end by 7 bases; junction bases not matched to a gene: 7. Per the germline V gene, CDR1 is ENHRY and CDR2 is SYGVKD. DNA of the CDR3: TGTGCCATCAGTGCACAGGGGGCTATGGATGAAGCTTTCTTT. It codes for CAISAQGAMDEAFF.

This clonotype was seen repeatedly, ten times or more. The CDR3 bases are TGTGCCAGCGGCGAGGGAGTAAATCAGCCCCAGCATTTT. Protein product: CASGEGVNQPQHF. This sequence joins TRBV2 and TRBJ1-5; D is unresolved. The germline V gene encodes CDR1 SNHLY and CDR2 FYNNEI. The germline V and J ends were trimmed by 8 bases and 4 bases, with 12 bases remaining between them. CDR3 length equals 13 residues. The variable domain in full, with the rest retrieved from reference TRBV2 and TRBJ1-5, is EPEVTQTPSHQVTQMGQEVILRCVPISNHLYFYWYRQILGQKVEFLVSFYNNEISEKSEIFDDQFSVERPDGSNFTLKIRSTKLEDSAMYFCASGEGVNQPQHFGDGTRLSIL.

The chain employs TRBV11-2 and TRBJ2-3; D not certain. Trimming removed 8 bases at V and 4 bases at J, with 13 bases between. The CDR3 contains 13 residues. Germline loops: CDR1 SGHAT, CDR2 FQNNGV. DNA of the CDR3: TGTGCCAGCGGGATTTATGGAGCAGATACGCAGTATTTT. It specifies CASGIYGADTQYF.

The J gene is TRBJ2-1, the V gene TRBV3-1; 9 bases map to TRBD1. The CDR3 is made up of 15 amino acids. Germline values: CDR1 LGHDT, CDR2 YNNKEL (reference sequence). After removal of 5 bases from V and 7 bases from J, the junction contained 9 bases not matched to a gene. CDR3 sequence: CASSDTGGNLNEQFF. The CDR3 coding sequence is TGTGCCAGCAGCGATACAGGGGGCAACCTTAATGAGCAGTTCTTC.

This clonotype has a handful of counts. This chain connects TRBV7-9 to TRBJ2-3; no reliable D call. CDR1 is SEHNR, CDR2 FQNEAQ, per germline (reference sequence). V was shortened by 4 bases and J by 11 bases, with 10 bases between the two germline ends. The length of the CDR3 is 11 residues. The CDR3 DNA sequence: TGTGCCAGCAGCTCCCGGACGGAGCAGTATTTT. Translation gives CASSSRTEQYF.

The sample holds a few counts of this clonotype. The chain joins TRBV2 to TRBJ2-2, with D uncertain. The germline V gene has CDR1 SNHLY and CDR2 FYNNEI. The CDR3 contains 13 residues. The V end was cut by 5 bases, the J end by 0 bases, with 4 bases between. In DNA, the CDR3 is TGTGCCAGCAGTCACGCGAACACCGGGGAGCTGTTTTTT. This codes for CASSHANTGELFF.

Ten or more counts support this clonotype. The chain links TRBV19 to TRBJ2-3; D gene uncertain. The germline V gene encodes CDR1 LNHDA and CDR2 SQIVND (reference sequence). This CDR3 has 12 amino acids. Trimming left V 7 bases short and J 5 bases short, with 10 bases between. Here the CDR3 DNA reads TGTGCCAGTACCTCATTGGGAGATACGCAGTATTTT. Amino acids: CASTSLGDTQYF.

The chain joins TRBV5-5 to TRBJ2-7; 10 bases map to TRBD2. Per germline, CDR1 SGHKS and CDR2 YYEKEE (reference sequence). Germline trimming cut 0 bases from V and 4 bases from J; bases unmatched to any gene: 7. CDR3 length: 16 residues. CDR3 DNA sequence: TGTGCCAGCAGCTTGGCCCCTAGCGGGGGTTTTTACGAGCAGTACTTC. Translated: CASSLAPSGGFYEQYF.

The chain joins TRBV20-1 to TRBJ1-4; D gene unclear. CDR3 length equals 11 residues. Per the germline V gene, CDR1 is DFQATT and CDR2 is SNEGSKA (reference sequence). As DNA, the CDR3 is TGCGGAGGACTGATAAATGAAAAACTGTTTTTT. Its protein is CGGLINEKLFF.

There are many counts of this clonotype. V is TRBV18 and J is TRBJ2-3, with 9 nucleotides matching TRBD2. This CDR3 region has 15 residues. Germline V lookup: CDR1 KGHSH, CDR2 LQKENI. J lost 6 bases, V lost 3 bases, and 7 bases had no gene match. This chain's CDR3 is CASSPSAGGADTQYF. Here the CDR3 DNA reads TGTGCCAGCTCACCTTCGGCGGGGGGGGCCGATACGCAGTATTTT. The entire variable domain, with the rest obtained from reference TRBV18 and TRBJ2-3, is as follows: NAGVMQNPRHLVRRRGQEARLRCSPMKGHSHVYWYRQLPEEGLKFMVYLQKENIIDESGMPKERFSAEFPKEGPSILRIQQVVRGDSAAYFCASSPSAGGADTQYFGPGTRLTVL.

This clonotype was seen repeatedly, ten times or more. The rearrangement uses TRBV19 and TRBJ2-2; TRBD1 is a possible D gene (5 bases). This CDR3 is built from 13 residues. Trimming stripped 6 bases from V and 3 bases from J, with 8 bases between. Germline CDR1 is LNHDA and CDR2 is SQIVND (reference sequence). The CDR3 DNA follows: TGTGCCAGTAGCAGGGTTTACACCGGGGAGCTGTTTTTT. It translates to CASSRVYTGELFF.